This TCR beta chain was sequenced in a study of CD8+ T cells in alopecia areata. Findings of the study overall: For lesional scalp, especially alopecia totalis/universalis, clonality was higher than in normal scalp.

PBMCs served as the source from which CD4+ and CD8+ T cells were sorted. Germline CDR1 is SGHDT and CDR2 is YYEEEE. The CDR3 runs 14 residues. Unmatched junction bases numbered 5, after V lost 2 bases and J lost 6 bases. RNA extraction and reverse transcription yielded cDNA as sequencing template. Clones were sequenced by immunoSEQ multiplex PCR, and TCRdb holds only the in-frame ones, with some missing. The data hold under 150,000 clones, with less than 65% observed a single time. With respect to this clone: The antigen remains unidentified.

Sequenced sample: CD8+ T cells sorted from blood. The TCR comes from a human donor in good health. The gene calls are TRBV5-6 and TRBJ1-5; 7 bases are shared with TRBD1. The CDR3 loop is CASSFEGAGQPQHF. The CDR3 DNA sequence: TGTGCCAGCAGCTTCGAGGGGGCTGGTCAGCCCCAGCATTTT. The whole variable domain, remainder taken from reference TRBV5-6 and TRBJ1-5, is DAGVTQSPTHLIKTRGQQVTLRCSPKSGHDTVSWYQQALGQGPQFIFQYYEEEERQRGNFPDRFSGHQFPNYSSELNVNALLLGDSALYLCASSFEGAGQPQHFGDGTRLSIL.